This T cell receptor (beta chain) was found in a study of OX40 agonist ivuxolimab in advanced cancers. Trimming stripped 2 bases from V and 2 bases from J, with 10 bases between. The CDR3 runs 15 residues. Germline values: CDR1 MDHEN, CDR2 SYDVKM. Sequencing was performed with immunoSEQ multiplex PCR; in TCRdb, only in-frame clones are kept and a portion is missing. The repertoire has approximately 74,000 clones, about nine tenths of them found once; the top ten carry approximately 0.55%. V gene TRBV28 combines with J gene TRBJ2-1; D is undetermined. The receptor comes from an adult with an advanced solid tumor such as melanoma, head and neck, liver or kidney cancer. The material was CD4+ or CD8+ T cells sorted from blood, obtained in a trial of the OX40 agonist ivuxolimab. This chain's CDR3 is CASSLHADAYNEQFF. The DNA of the CDR3 is TGTGCCAGCAGTTTACATGCGGATGCCTACAATGAGCAGTTCTTC. Full variable domain (missing parts from reference TRBV28 and TRBJ2-1): DVKVTQSSRYLVKRTGEKVFLECVQDMDHENMFWYRQDPGLGLRLIYFSYDVKMKEKGDIPEGYSVSREKKERFSLILESASTNQTSMYLCASSLHADAYNEQFFGPGTRLTVL.